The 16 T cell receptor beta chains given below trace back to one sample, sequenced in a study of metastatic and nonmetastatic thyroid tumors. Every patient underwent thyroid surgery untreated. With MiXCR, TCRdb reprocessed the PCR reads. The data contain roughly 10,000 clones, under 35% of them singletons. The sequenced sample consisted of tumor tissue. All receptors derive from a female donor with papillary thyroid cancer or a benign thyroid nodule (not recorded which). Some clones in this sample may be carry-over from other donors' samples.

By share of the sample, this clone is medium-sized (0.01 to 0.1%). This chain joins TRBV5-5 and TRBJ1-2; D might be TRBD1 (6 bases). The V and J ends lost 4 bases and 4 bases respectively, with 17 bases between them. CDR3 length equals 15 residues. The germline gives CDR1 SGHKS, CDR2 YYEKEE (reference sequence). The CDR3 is CASSKNRVSGYGYTF. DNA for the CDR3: TGTGCCAGCAGCAAGAACAGGGTTAGTGGCTATGGCTACACCTTC.

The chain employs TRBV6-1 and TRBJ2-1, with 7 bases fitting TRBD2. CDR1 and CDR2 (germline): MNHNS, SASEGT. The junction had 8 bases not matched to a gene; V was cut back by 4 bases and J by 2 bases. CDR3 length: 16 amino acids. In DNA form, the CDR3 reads TGTGCCAGCAGTGTCCTCCCCGGGAGGACCTACAATGAGCAGTTCTTC. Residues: CASSVLPGRTYNEQFF.

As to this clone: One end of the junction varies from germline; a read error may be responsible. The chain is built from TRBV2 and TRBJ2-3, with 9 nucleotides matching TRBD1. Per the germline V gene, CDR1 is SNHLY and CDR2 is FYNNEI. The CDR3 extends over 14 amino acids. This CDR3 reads CASSEGTGARERRF. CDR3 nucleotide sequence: TGTGCCAGCAGTGAAGGGACAGGGGCGAGGGAAAGGCGTTTT.

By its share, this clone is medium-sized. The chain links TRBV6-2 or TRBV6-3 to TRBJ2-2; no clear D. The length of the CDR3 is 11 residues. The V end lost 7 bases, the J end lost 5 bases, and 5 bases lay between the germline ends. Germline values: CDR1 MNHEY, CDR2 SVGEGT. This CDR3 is CASTLTGELFF. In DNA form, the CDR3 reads TGTGCCAGCACTTTAACCGGGGAGCTGTTTTTT.

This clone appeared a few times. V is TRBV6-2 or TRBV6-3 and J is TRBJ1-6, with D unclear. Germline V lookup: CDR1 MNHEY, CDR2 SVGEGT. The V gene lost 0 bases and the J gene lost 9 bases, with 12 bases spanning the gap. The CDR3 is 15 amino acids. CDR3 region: CASSYSIVRSSPLHF. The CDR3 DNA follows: TGTGCCAGCAGTTACTCGATTGTCCGGAGTTCACCCCTCCACTTT.

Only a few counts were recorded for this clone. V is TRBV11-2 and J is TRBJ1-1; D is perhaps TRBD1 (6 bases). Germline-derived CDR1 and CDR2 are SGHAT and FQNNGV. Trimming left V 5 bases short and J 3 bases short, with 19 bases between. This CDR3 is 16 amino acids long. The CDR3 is CASSENTGWLDTEAFF. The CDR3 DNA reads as TGTGCCAGCAGCGAAAACACAGGGTGGTTGGACACTGAAGCTTTCTTT.

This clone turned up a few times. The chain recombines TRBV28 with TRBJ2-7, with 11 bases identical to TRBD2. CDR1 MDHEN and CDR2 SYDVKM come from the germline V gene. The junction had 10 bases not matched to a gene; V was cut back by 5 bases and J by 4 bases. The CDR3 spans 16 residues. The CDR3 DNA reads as TGTGCCAGCAGTCCCGGGCTAGCGGGAGGTTCGTACGAGCAGTACTTC. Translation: CASSPGLAGGSYEQYF.

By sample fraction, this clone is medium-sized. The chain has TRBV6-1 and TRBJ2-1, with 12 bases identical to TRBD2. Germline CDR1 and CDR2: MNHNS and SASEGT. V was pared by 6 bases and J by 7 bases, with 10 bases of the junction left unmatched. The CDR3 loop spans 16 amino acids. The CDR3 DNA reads TGTGCCAGCAGCCCGACTAGCGGGAGTATTGGGAATGAGCAGTTCTTC. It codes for CASSPTSGSIGNEQFF.

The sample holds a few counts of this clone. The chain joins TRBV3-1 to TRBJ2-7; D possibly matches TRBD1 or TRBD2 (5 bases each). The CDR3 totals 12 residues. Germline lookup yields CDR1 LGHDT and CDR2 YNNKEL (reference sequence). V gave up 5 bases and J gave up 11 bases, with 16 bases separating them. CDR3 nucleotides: TGTGCCAGCAGCTTAGGTCGGGACGGGAAGTACTTC. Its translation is CASSLGRDGKYF.

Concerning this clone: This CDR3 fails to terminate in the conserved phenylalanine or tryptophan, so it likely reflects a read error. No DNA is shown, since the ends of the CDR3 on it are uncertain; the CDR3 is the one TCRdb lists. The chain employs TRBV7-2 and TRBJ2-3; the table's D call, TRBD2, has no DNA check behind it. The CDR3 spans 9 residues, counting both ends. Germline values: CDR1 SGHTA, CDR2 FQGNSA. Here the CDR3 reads CASSRGVAG.

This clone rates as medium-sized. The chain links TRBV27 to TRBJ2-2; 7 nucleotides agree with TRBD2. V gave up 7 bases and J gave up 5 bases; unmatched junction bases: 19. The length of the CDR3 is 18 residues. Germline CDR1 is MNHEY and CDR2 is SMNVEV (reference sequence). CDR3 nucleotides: TGTGCCAGCAAGACTCTCCGGGACTACCCTCCGGGGACCGGGGAGCTGTTTTTT. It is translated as CASKTLRDYPPGTGELFF.

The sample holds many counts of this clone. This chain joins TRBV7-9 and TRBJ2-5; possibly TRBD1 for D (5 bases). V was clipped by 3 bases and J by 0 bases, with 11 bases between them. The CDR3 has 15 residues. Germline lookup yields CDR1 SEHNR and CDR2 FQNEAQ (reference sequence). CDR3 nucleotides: TGTGCCAGCAGCTTGGACACCCGGTACCAAGAGACCCAGTACTTC. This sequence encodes CASSLDTRYQETQYF.

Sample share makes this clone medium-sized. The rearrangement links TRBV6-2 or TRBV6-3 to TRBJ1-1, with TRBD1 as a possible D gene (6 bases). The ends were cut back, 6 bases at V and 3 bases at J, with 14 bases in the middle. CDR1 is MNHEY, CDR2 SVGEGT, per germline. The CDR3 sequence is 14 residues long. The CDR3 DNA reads TGTGCCAGCAGGTCGGGGGGCAGGGACACTGAAGCTTTCTTT. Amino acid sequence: CASRSGGRDTEAFF.

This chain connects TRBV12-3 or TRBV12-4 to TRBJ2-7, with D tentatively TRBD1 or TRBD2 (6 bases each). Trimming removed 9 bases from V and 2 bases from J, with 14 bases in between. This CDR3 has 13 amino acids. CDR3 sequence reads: CASGFGGPYEQYF. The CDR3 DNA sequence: TGTGCCAGTGGTTTTGGGGGGCCCTACGAGCAGTACTTC.

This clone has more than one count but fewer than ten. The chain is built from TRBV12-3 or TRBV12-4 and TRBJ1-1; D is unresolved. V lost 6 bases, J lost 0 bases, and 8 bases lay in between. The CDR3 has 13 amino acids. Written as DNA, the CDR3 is TGTGCCAGCAGCCCTGACGTGAACACTGAAGCTTTCTTT. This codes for CASSPDVNTEAFF.

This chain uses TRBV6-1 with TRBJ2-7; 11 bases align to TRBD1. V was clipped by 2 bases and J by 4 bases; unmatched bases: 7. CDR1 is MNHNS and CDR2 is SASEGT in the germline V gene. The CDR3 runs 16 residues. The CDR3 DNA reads TGTGCCAGCAGTGAATATGCCGGGACAGGGGGTTACGAGCAGTACTTC. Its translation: CASSEYAGTGGYEQYF.